These T cell receptor beta chains were read from a single sample in a study of T cells in Graves' hyperthyroidism and ophthalmopathy. MiXCR, applied by TCRdb to the multiplex PCR reads, yields one record per CDR3 protein. The sample gives hundreds of thousands of distinct CDR3 sequences, roughly 16% of which show up once; less than 4.5% is in the top ten. Sequencing was performed on blood. These TCRs come from a woman aged 25 to 39 with Graves' hyperthyroidism. Both conserved end residues are part of each CDR3. Fields, in order: J gene, clone size, V gene, CDR3 length, D gene, CDR3 DNA, CDR3 protein. The D gene is left open where the match is weak. Some rows have no size entry. The others give once, few or many, or a class for an expanded clone.

TRBJ1-6 | many | TRBV28 | 15 | - | TGTGCCCACAGGATGAGTAGGGGGTCAAATTCACCCCTCCACTTT | CAHRMSRGSNSPLHF
TRBJ2-3 | many | TRBV5-1 | 13 | - | TGCGCCAGCAGCTTGAGGGACGGAGATACGCAGTATTTT | CASSLRDGDTQYF
TRBJ1-2 | - | TRBV6-1 | 15 | - | TGTGCCAGCAGTGGCGGGACTTTGAACTTATATGGCTACACCTTC | CASSGGTLNLYGYTF
TRBJ1-4 | many | TRBV5-1 | 14 | TRBD1 | TGCGCCAGCAGCTTTTCAGGGGGCGATGAAAAACTGTTTTTT | CASSFSGGDEKLFF
TRBJ2-3 | - | TRBV6-1 | 18 | TRBD2 | TGTGCCAGCAGTGAAAGGTCTAGCGGGAGTGTATGGACAGATACGCAGTATTTT | CASSERSSGSVWTDTQYF
TRBJ1-6 | many | TRBV28 | 14 | - | TGTGCCAGCAGTACCCATATAAATAATTCACCCCTCCACTTT | CASSTHINNSPLHF
TRBJ2-3 | many | TRBV28 | 17 | TRBD1 | TGTGCCAGCAGTTTACTCCCCACCGGGACAGGGCCAGATACGCAGTATTTT | CASSLLPTGTGPDTQYF
TRBJ2-7 | many | TRBV29-1 | 13 | - | TGCAGCGTTGTGGGGGAGAAGGAAGGCGAGCAGTACTTC | CSVVGEKEGEQYF
TRBJ1-5 | many | TRBV28 | 14 | - | TGTGCCAGCACCAACTCTCCGGGGAATCAGCCCCAGCATTTT | CASTNSPGNQPQHF
TRBJ2-7 | many | TRBV27 | 17 | TRBD2 | TGTGCCAGCAAAAGCTTGCTAGCGGAAGAGGGTTACTACGAGCAGTACTTC | CASKSLLAEEGYYEQYF
TRBJ2-1 | many | TRBV20-1 | 14 | TRBD1 | TGCAGTGCTAGCTTCGACAGGGGGTTCGGTGAGCAGTTCTTC | CSASFDRGFGEQFF
TRBJ2-7 | few | TRBV20-1 | 17 | TRBD2 | TGCAGTGCTAGAGGGATACTAGCGGGAGGTTTCGGGAACGAGCAGTACTTC | CSARGILAGGFGNEQYF
TRBJ2-7 | many | TRBV2 | 13 | - | TGTGCCAGCATTACCTACGAGACCTACGAGCAGTACTTC | CASITYETYEQYF
TRBJ2-1 | many | TRBV3-1 | 15 | TRBD1 | TGTGCCAGCAGCCAAGACGGCAGGGGGCAGGCTGAGCAGTTCTTC | CASSQDGRGQAEQFF
TRBJ2-3 | few | TRBV10-3 | 14 | TRBD2 | TGTGCCATCAGTACGACTAGCGGGACAGATACGCAGTATTTT | CAISTTSGTDTQYF
TRBJ2-6 | few | TRBV20-1 | 12 | TRBD1 | TGCAGTGCTCTCGAACCGGGACAGGTCCTGACTTTC | CSALEPGQVLTF
TRBJ2-1 | many | TRBV2 | 13 | - | TGTGCCAGCAGTGTACAGGGGAGGAATGAGCAGTTCTTC | CASSVQGRNEQFF
TRBJ2-3 | few | TRBV6-2/TRBV6-3 | 15 | TRBD1 | TGTGCCAGCAGTTACCTGGGACAGGGTACAGATACGCAGTATTTT | CASSYLGQGTDTQYF
TRBJ2-5 | - | TRBV6-1 | 17 | - | TGTGCCAGCAGTTCCTCCACTTCGGGTAGGGGAGGAGAGACCCAGTACTTC | CASSSSTSGRGGETQYF
TRBJ1-4 | - | TRBV3-1 | 16 | - | TGTGCCAGCAGCCAAGGAGACCCCGGCGCAGGGGAAAAACTGTTTTTT | CASSQGDPGAGEKLFF
TRBJ1-1 | many | TRBV7-2 | 15 | - | TGTGCCAGCAGCTTAATAACAGGGTTATACACTGAAGCTTTCTTT | CASSLITGLYTEAFF
TRBJ2-6 | few | TRBV5-1 | 16 | - | TGCGCCAGCAGCTTGGGAGGAAGCTCTGGGGCCAACGTCCTGACTTTC | CASSLGGSSGANVLTF
TRBJ2-3 | few | TRBV7-9 | 15 | TRBD1 | TGTGCCAGCAGCGGACAGGCTGAAAGCACAGATACGCAGTATTTT | CASSGQAESTDTQYF
TRBJ2-1 | - | TRBV19 | 15 | TRBD2 | TGTGCCAGTAGTTTACTAGCGGGAGGGGGCAATGAGCCGTTCTTC | CASSLLAGGGNEPFF
TRBJ1-5 | few | TRBV20-1 | 12 | - | TGCAGTGCTAGGAAAGGGAGTCAGCCCCAGCATTTT | CSARKGSQPQHF
TRBJ2-7 | - | TRBV6-1 | 15 | - | TGTGCCAGCAGCGAGTATGGGAGAAGGGAAGACAAGCAGTACTTC | CASSEYGRREDKQYF
TRBJ1-1 | - | TRBV13 | 16 | TRBD1 | TGTGCCAGCAGCTTTCAAACCGGGACAGGGCTCACTGAAGCTTTCTTT | CASSFQTGTGLTEAFF
TRBJ1-5 | few | TRBV6-5 | 15 | - | TGTGCCAGCAGTTACAGTGGATATAGCAATCAGCCCCAGCATTTT | CASSYSGYSNQPQHF
TRBJ2-7 | - | TRBV6-1 | 15 | TRBD2 | TGTGCCAGCAGGACTGGGGCGGGAGAGACCTACGAGCAGTACTTC | CASRTGAGETYEQYF
TRBJ2-3 | many | TRBV20-1 | 16 | - | TGCAGTGCTAGAGAATGGGCGGGCAGAGGAGCAGATACGCAGTATTTT | CSAREWAGRGADTQYF
TRBJ2-3 | - | TRBV27 | 17 | TRBD2 | TGTGCCAGCAGTCGTCTAGCGGGAGGGGTTGGCACAGATACGCAGTATTTT | CASSRLAGGVGTDTQYF
TRBJ2-1 | many | TRBV6-4 | 13 | - | TGTGCCAGCAGTGACTCCAATTACAATGAGCAGTTCTTC | CASSDSNYNEQFF
TRBJ2-1 | many | TRBV29-1 | 13 | - | TGCAGCGTGGGGCGAAGCTCCTACAATGAGCAGTTCTTC | CSVGRSSYNEQFF
TRBJ2-7 | many | TRBV10-3 | 14 | TRBD2 | TGTGCCATCAGTGCGGGACTAGCGGTCTCCGAGCAGTACTTC | CAISAGLAVSEQYF
TRBJ2-1 | many | TRBV12-3/TRBV12-4 | 16 | TRBD2 | TGTGCCAGCAGTTTAGGGTTCGAGCGGGAGTCCAATGAGCAGTTCTTC | CASSLGFERESNEQFF
TRBJ2-7 | few | TRBV24-1 | 14 | TRBD1 | TGTGCCACCAGTGATTCCGGGACAGGGGACGAGCAGTACTTC | CATSDSGTGDEQYF
TRBJ2-5 | many | TRBV7-2 | 15 | - | TGTGCCAGCAGCCGACGGACCCCCTCGGAAGAGACCCAGTACTTC | CASSRRTPSEETQYF
TRBJ1-5 | few | TRBV5-8 | 11 | - | TGTGCCAGCAGCTTGTTTCAGCCCCAGCATTTT | CASSLFQPQHF
TRBJ2-3 | - | TRBV7-2 | 11 | - | TGTGCCAGCAGCTTAAAGAATACGCAGTATTTT | CASSLKNTQYF
TRBJ2-3 | - | TRBV3-1 | 14 | - | TGTGCCAGCAGCCAAGTAACTAGCACAGATACGCAGTATTTT | CASSQVTSTDTQYF
TRBJ2-5 | many | TRBV11-2 | 16 | - | TGTGCCAGCAGCTTAGGCGGAAGGGGGACCCAAGAGACCCAGTACTTC | CASSLGGRGTQETQYF
TRBJ1-2 | many | TRBV18 | 13 | - | TGTGCCAGCTCACTCACAGAAGACTATGGCTACACCTTC | CASSLTEDYGYTF
TRBJ2-7 | few | TRBV7-9 | 14 | - | TGTGCCAGCAGCTTGGACAGAACTTCCTACGAGCAGTACTTC | CASSLDRTSYEQYF
TRBJ1-1 | few | TRBV19 | 14 | - | TGTGCCAGTAGTACCCGGGACGTGTACACTGAAGCTTTCTTT | CASSTRDVYTEAFF
TRBJ2-2 | few | TRBV5-1 | 14 | - | TGCGCCAGTAAGGACACGAGGAACACCGGGGAGCTGTTTTTT | CASKDTRNTGELFF
TRBJ2-1 | many | TRBV27 | 16 | TRBD1 | TGTGCCAGCAGTTTATCGCGGGACAGGGGGCTAAATGAGCAGTTCTTC | CASSLSRDRGLNEQFF
TRBJ1-6 | - | TRBV28 | 12 | - | TGTGCCAGCAATATCCCGATGGCACCCCTCCACTTT | CASNIPMAPLHF
TRBJ2-2 | - | TRBV24-1 | 15 | - | TGTGCCACCAGTGACCCTACCGCGGATACCGGGGAGCTGTTTTTT | CATSDPTADTGELFF
TRBJ2-6 | many | TRBV12-3/TRBV12-4 | 14 | - | TGTGCCGCACCGATTATCTCTGGGGCCAACGTCCTGACTTTC | CAAPIISGANVLTF
TRBJ2-3 | - | TRBV15 | 15 | TRBD2 | TGTGCCACCAGCAGCTTAGCGGGAGGTACCTATACGCAGTATTTT | CATSSLAGGTYTQYF
TRBJ2-2 | - | TRBV27 | 15 | - | TGTGCCAGCGGATCTGGCAGGGCCTTTATCGGGGAGCTGTTTTTT | CASGSGRAFIGELFF
TRBJ2-7 | many | TRBV7-2 | 15 | TRBD2 | TGTGCCAGCAGCTTAGGGCTAGCGGGAGTGCGGGAGCAGTACTTC | CASSLGLAGVREQYF
TRBJ2-1 | few | TRBV20-1 | 12 | TRBD2 | TGCAGAGCTAGCGGGAGGGCCAATGAGCAGTTCTTC | CRASGRANEQFF
TRBJ2-6 | - | TRBV5-1 | 19 | TRBD2 | TGCGCCAGCAGCTTGGAGCTAACGGGACTAGCGTCTGGGGCCAACGTCCTGACTTTC | CASSLELTGLASGANVLTF